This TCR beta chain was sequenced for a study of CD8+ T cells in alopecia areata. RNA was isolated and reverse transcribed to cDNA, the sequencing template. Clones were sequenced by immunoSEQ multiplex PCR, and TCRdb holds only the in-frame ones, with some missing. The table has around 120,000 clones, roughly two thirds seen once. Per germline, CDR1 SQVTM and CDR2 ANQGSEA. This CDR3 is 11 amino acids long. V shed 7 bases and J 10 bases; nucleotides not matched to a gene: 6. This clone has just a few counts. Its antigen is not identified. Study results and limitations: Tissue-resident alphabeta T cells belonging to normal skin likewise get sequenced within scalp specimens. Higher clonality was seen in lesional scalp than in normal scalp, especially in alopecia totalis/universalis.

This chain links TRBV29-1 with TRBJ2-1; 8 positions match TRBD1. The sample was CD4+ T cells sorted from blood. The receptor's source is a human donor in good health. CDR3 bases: TGCAGCGCGGACAGGGTCGGGGAGCAGTTCTTC. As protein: CSADRVGEQFF.